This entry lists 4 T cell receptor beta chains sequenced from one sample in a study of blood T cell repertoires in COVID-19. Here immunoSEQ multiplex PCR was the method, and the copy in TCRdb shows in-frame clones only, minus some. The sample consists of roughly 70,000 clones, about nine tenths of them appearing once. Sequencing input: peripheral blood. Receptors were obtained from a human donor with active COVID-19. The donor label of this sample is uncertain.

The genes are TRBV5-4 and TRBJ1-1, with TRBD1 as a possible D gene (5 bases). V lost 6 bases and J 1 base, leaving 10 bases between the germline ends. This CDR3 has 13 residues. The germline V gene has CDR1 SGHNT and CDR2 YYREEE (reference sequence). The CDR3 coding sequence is TGTGCCAGCAACCGGGGGACGAACACTGAAGCTTTCTTT. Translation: CASNRGTNTEAFF.

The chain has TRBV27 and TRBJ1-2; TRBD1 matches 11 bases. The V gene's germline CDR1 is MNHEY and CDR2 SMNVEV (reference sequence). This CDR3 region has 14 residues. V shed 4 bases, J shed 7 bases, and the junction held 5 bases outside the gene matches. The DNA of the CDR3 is TGTGCCAGCAGTTATGGACAGGGGGCGTTTGGCTACACCTTC. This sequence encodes CASSYGQGAFGYTF.

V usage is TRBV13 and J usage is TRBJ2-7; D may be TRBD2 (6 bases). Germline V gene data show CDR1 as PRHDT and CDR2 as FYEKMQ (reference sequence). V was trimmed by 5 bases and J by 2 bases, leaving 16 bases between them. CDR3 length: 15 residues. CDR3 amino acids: CASSTRLGSPYEQYF. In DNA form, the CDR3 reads TGTGCCAGCAGCACCCGACTAGGGAGCCCCTACGAGCAGTACTTC.

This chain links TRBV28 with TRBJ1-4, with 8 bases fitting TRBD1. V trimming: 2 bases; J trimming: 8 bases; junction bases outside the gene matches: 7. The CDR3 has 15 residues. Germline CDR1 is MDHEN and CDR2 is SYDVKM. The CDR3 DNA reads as TGTGCCAGCAGTTTAGGGGACAGGTTGTTAGAAAAACTGTTTTTT. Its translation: CASSLGDRLLEKLFF.